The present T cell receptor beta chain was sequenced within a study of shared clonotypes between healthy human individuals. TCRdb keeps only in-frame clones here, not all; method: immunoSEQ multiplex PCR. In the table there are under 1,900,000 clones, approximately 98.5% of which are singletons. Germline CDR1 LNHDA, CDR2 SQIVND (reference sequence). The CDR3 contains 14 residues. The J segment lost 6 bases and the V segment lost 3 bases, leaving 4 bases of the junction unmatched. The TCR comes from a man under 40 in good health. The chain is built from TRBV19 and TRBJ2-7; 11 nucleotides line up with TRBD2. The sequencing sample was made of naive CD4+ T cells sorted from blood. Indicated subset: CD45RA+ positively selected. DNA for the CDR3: TGTGCCAGTAGTATTTTACTAGCGGGAGCCGAGCAGTACTTC. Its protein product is CASSILLAGAEQYF.